The rows below give T cell receptor beta chains drawn from one sample of a study of T cells in localized non-small cell lung cancer. Using immunoSEQ multiplex PCR, the repertoire was profiled, and TCRdb retains in-frame clones only, with some absent. Altogether around 45,000 clones are present, roughly 86% being singletons, with the ten largest covering 2.5%. This material consisted of PBMCs, taken before any cancer treatment. Every receptor here comes from a man aged 40 to 70 with stage II lung adenocarcinoma. Each CDR3 is given with its conserved first and last residue. Fields, in order: CDR3 protein, CDR3 DNA, clone size, J gene, D gene, V gene. D genes are given only for firm matches. Size values are once, few and many counts, or a class for expanded clones, and some rows have none.

CDR3aa: CSLSEMSQDTQYF; CDR3nt: TGCAGCCTTAGCGAGATGTCGCAAGATACGCAGTATTTT; abundance: once; j_gene: TRBJ2-3; d_gene: NA; v_gene: TRBV29-1
CDR3aa: CATSRGGADQPQHF; CDR3nt: TGTGCCACCAGCAGAGGGGGGGCAGATCAGCCCCAGCATTTT; abundance: few; j_gene: TRBJ1-5; d_gene: NA; v_gene: TRBV15
CDR3aa: CAWSPGGGPQHF; CDR3nt: TGTGCCTGGAGCCCTGGGGGAGGGCCCCAGCATTTT; abundance: once; j_gene: TRBJ1-5; d_gene: NA; v_gene: TRBV30
CDR3aa: CASSQRTGANSNYGYTF; CDR3nt: TGCGCCAGCTCCCAAAGGACAGGCGCCAATTCTAACTATGGCTACACCTTC; abundance: NA; j_gene: TRBJ1-2; d_gene: TRBD1; v_gene: TRBV5-1
CDR3aa: CASSPGRENTIYF; CDR3nt: TGTGCCAGCTCTCCCGGCAGAGAAAACACCATATATTTT; abundance: NA; j_gene: TRBJ1-3; d_gene: NA; v_gene: TRBV18
CDR3aa: CASSRLNTIYF; CDR3nt: TGTGCCAGCAGCCGACTCAACACCATATATTTT; abundance: NA; j_gene: TRBJ1-3; d_gene: NA; v_gene: TRBV13
CDR3aa: CASSFGGGRMNTEAFF; CDR3nt: TGTGCCAGCAGCTTCGGAGGAGGGAGGATGAACACTGAAGCTTTCTTT; abundance: once; j_gene: TRBJ1-1; d_gene: NA; v_gene: TRBV11-2
CDR3aa: CASSPELASDTQYF; CDR3nt: TGTGCCAGCAGCCCCGAACTAGCCTCAGATACGCAGTATTTT; abundance: NA; j_gene: TRBJ2-3; d_gene: NA; v_gene: TRBV11-2
CDR3aa: CASTSGSLAGGEQFF; CDR3nt: TGTGCCAGCACTTCTGGGTCCCTAGCGGGGGGTGAGCAGTTCTTC; abundance: few; j_gene: TRBJ2-1; d_gene: TRBD2; v_gene: TRBV2
CDR3aa: CASSIPLGTQYF; CDR3nt: TGTGCCAGTAGTATTCCATTGGGGACCCAGTACTTC; abundance: NA; j_gene: TRBJ2-5; d_gene: NA; v_gene: TRBV19
CDR3aa: CASGTLSMAFF; CDR3nt: TGTGCCAGCGGAACATTATCGATGGCTTTCTTT; abundance: once; j_gene: TRBJ1-1; d_gene: NA; v_gene: TRBV6-5
CDR3aa: CASSLCRTGYYGYTF; CDR3nt: TGTGCCAGCAGCTTATGCCGCACAGGGTACTATGGCTACACCTTC; abundance: NA; j_gene: TRBJ1-2; d_gene: NA; v_gene: TRBV11-2
CDR3aa: CASSIGSGGRYNEQFF; CDR3nt: TGTGCCAGTAGTATTGGTAGCGGGGGCCGATACAATGAGCAGTTCTTC; abundance: NA; j_gene: TRBJ2-1; d_gene: TRBD2; v_gene: TRBV19
CDR3aa: CASGFLGGETQYF; CDR3nt: TGTGCTAGTGGTTTCCTCGGGGGGGAGACCCAGTACTTC; abundance: NA; j_gene: TRBJ2-5; d_gene: TRBD2; v_gene: TRBV12-5
CDR3aa: CASSEFFETQYF; CDR3nt: TGCGCCAGCAGTGAGTTTTTTGAGACCCAGTACTTC; abundance: NA; j_gene: TRBJ2-5; d_gene: NA; v_gene: TRBV10-1
CDR3aa: CASSPAVTGQGSNEQFF; CDR3nt: TGTGCCAGCTCACCGGCAGTTACGGGACAGGGGTCGAATGAGCAGTTCTTC; abundance: NA; j_gene: TRBJ2-1; d_gene: TRBD1; v_gene: TRBV18
CDR3aa: CASSPERGIYNEQFF; CDR3nt: TGCGCCAGCAGTCCTGAGCGGGGGATCTACAATGAGCAGTTCTTC; abundance: once; j_gene: TRBJ2-1; d_gene: TRBD2; v_gene: TRBV10-1
CDR3aa: CASSLGVAFNTEAFF; CDR3nt: TGTGCCAGCAGCTTAGGCGTGGCGTTTAACACTGAAGCTTTCTTT; abundance: NA; j_gene: TRBJ1-1; d_gene: NA; v_gene: TRBV13
CDR3aa: CASSSGYTDTQYF; CDR3nt: TGTGCCAGCAGTTCGGGATACACAGATACGCAGTATTTT; abundance: NA; j_gene: TRBJ2-3; d_gene: NA; v_gene: TRBV7-3
CDR3aa: CASSPAHHRAGDNEQFF; CDR3nt: TGTGCCAGCAGCCCCGCTCACCACAGGGCGGGGGACAATGAGCAGTTCTTC; abundance: once; j_gene: TRBJ2-1; d_gene: NA; v_gene: TRBV4-2
CDR3aa: CASNGEGVDEKLFF; CDR3nt: TGTGCCAGTAATGGAGAAGGGGTTGATGAAAAACTGTTTTTT; abundance: NA; j_gene: TRBJ1-4; d_gene: NA; v_gene: TRBV19
CDR3aa: CASSETGVQPQHF; CDR3nt: TGTGCCAGCAGTGAAACAGGGGTACAGCCCCAGCATTTT; abundance: NA; j_gene: TRBJ1-5; d_gene: TRBD1; v_gene: TRBV6-5
CDR3aa: CASTPLGGVRNEQFF; CDR3nt: TGTGCCAGCACGCCGCTGGGTGGGGTTCGTAATGAGCAGTTCTTC; abundance: NA; j_gene: TRBJ2-1; d_gene: NA; v_gene: TRBV6-1
CDR3aa: CASSPVGDETQYF; CDR3nt: TGTGCCAGCTCACCAGTGGGAGACGAGACCCAGTACTTC; abundance: NA; j_gene: TRBJ2-5; d_gene: NA; v_gene: TRBV18
CDR3aa: CASSVRDRVRAEAFF; CDR3nt: TGTGCCAGCAGTGTTAGGGACAGGGTGCGAGCCGAAGCTTTCTTT; abundance: NA; j_gene: TRBJ1-1; d_gene: TRBD1; v_gene: TRBV6-1
CDR3aa: CASSPPTGGTEAFF; CDR3nt: TGTGCCAGCTCACCACCGACAGGGGGTACTGAAGCTTTCTTT; abundance: NA; j_gene: TRBJ1-1; d_gene: TRBD1; v_gene: TRBV18
CDR3aa: CASSLAQGGNTEAFF; CDR3nt: TGTGCCAGCAGCTTAGCGCAGGGGGGGAACACTGAAGCTTTCTTT; abundance: NA; j_gene: TRBJ1-1; d_gene: TRBD1; v_gene: TRBV7-6
CDR3aa: CAISEPPEDFSGNTIYF; CDR3nt: TGTGCCATCAGTGAGCCTCCCGAAGACTTCTCTGGAAACACCATATATTTT; abundance: NA; j_gene: TRBJ1-3; d_gene: NA; v_gene: TRBV10-3
CDR3aa: CAWSEGQGTYNEQFF; CDR3nt: TGTGCCTGGAGTGAGGGACAGGGGACCTACAATGAGCAGTTCTTC; abundance: NA; j_gene: TRBJ2-1; d_gene: TRBD1; v_gene: TRBV30
CDR3aa: CSVEGTGVSYNEQFF; CDR3nt: TGCAGCGTTGAAGGGACAGGAGTAAGCTACAATGAGCAGTTCTTC; abundance: NA; j_gene: TRBJ2-1; d_gene: TRBD1; v_gene: TRBV29-1
CDR3aa: CASSLQETQYF; CDR3nt: TGTGCCAGTAGCCTCCAAGAGACCCAGTACTTC; abundance: NA; j_gene: TRBJ2-5; d_gene: NA; v_gene: TRBV19
CDR3aa: CASSLAQGNEQFF; CDR3nt: TGTGCCAGCAGCTTAGCGCAGGGGAATGAGCAGTTCTTC; abundance: NA; j_gene: TRBJ2-1; d_gene: NA; v_gene: TRBV11-2
CDR3aa: CASSLEGGFPYNEQFF; CDR3nt: TGTGCCAGCAGCTTAGAAGGGGGCTTTCCCTACAATGAGCAGTTCTTC; abundance: NA; j_gene: TRBJ2-1; d_gene: TRBD1; v_gene: TRBV13
CDR3aa: CASSKGPPDFNSPLHF; CDR3nt: TGTGCCAGCAGCAAAGGGCCCCCGGACTTCAATTCACCCCTCCACTTT; abundance: NA; j_gene: TRBJ1-6; d_gene: NA; v_gene: TRBV5-4
CDR3aa: CASSAGRGEQYF; CDR3nt: TGTGCCAGCAGTGCTGGAAGAGGCGAGCAGTACTTC; abundance: NA; j_gene: TRBJ2-7; d_gene: NA; v_gene: TRBV6-5
CDR3aa: CASSLTASTQETQYF; CDR3nt: TGTGCCAGCAGCTTAACGGCTAGCACCCAAGAGACCCAGTACTTC; abundance: once; j_gene: TRBJ2-5; d_gene: NA; v_gene: TRBV7-3
CDR3aa: CAWRETASGNTIYF; CDR3nt: TGTGCCTGGAGGGAGACAGCCTCTGGAAACACCATATATTTT; abundance: NA; j_gene: TRBJ1-3; d_gene: NA; v_gene: TRBV30
CDR3aa: CASSEQGQETQYF; CDR3nt: TGTGCCAGCAGTGAACAGGGCCAAGAGACCCAGTACTTC; abundance: NA; j_gene: TRBJ2-5; d_gene: NA; v_gene: TRBV6-1
CDR3aa: CASSLEGVNYGYTF; CDR3nt: TGTGCCAGCAGCTTAGAAGGGGTAAACTATGGCTACACCTTC; abundance: NA; j_gene: TRBJ1-2; d_gene: NA; v_gene: TRBV7-2
CDR3aa: CASSPRWPGTSTDTQYF; CDR3nt: TGTGCCAGCAGCCCCCGTTGGCCAGGGACGAGCACAGATACGCAGTATTTT; abundance: NA; j_gene: TRBJ2-3; d_gene: NA; v_gene: TRBV5-5
CDR3aa: CASSLRGDTEAFF; CDR3nt: TGTGCCAGCAGCTTACGGGGGGATACTGAAGCTTTCTTT; abundance: NA; j_gene: TRBJ1-1; d_gene: NA; v_gene: TRBV11-3
CDR3aa: CASSLEPGQPQHF; CDR3nt: TGTGCCAGCAGCTTAGAACCCGGGCAGCCCCAGCATTTT; abundance: NA; j_gene: TRBJ1-5; d_gene: NA; v_gene: TRBV11-2
CDR3aa: CASSLAGTDNQPQHF; CDR3nt: TGTGCCAGCAGCTTGGCGGGGACAGACAATCAGCCCCAGCATTTT; abundance: NA; j_gene: TRBJ1-5; d_gene: TRBD1; v_gene: TRBV5-6
CDR3aa: CASSLEGTGVEGYF; CDR3nt: TGTGCCAGCAGCCTAGAAGGAACCGGGGTTGAGGGGTACTTC; abundance: NA; j_gene: TRBJ2-5; d_gene: NA; v_gene: TRBV7-8
CDR3aa: CASSVEVATASTDTQYF; CDR3nt: TGTGCCAGCAGCGTAGAGGTGGCGACAGCCAGCACAGATACGCAGTATTTT; abundance: NA; j_gene: TRBJ2-3; d_gene: NA; v_gene: TRBV9
CDR3aa: CASSPSVGNSPLHF; CDR3nt: TGCGCCAGCAGCCCCTCCGTTGGTAATTCACCCCTCCACTTT; abundance: NA; j_gene: TRBJ1-6; d_gene: NA; v_gene: TRBV4-1
CDR3aa: CAISEPRTGRDYGYTF; CDR3nt: TGTGCCATCAGTGAGCCTAGGACAGGGAGGGACTATGGCTACACCTTC; abundance: NA; j_gene: TRBJ1-2; d_gene: TRBD1; v_gene: TRBV10-3
CDR3aa: CAISDFDRLNQPQHF; CDR3nt: TGTGCCATCAGTGACTTCGACAGACTCAATCAGCCCCAGCATTTT; abundance: NA; j_gene: TRBJ1-5; d_gene: NA; v_gene: TRBV10-3
CDR3aa: CASSLDLGPGAQYF; CDR3nt: TGCGCCAGCAGCTTGGATCTGGGCCCCGGGGCCCAGTACTTC; abundance: NA; j_gene: TRBJ2-5; d_gene: NA; v_gene: TRBV5-1
CDR3aa: CASSPQEALGTGELFF; CDR3nt: TGCGCCAGCAGCCCACAGGAAGCCCTTGGGACCGGGGAGCTGTTTTTT; abundance: NA; j_gene: TRBJ2-2; d_gene: NA; v_gene: TRBV4-1
CDR3aa: CASSLGTGTDTQYF; CDR3nt: TGTGCCAGCAGCTTAGGGACAGGCACAGATACGCAGTATTTT; abundance: NA; j_gene: TRBJ2-3; d_gene: NA; v_gene: TRBV7-6